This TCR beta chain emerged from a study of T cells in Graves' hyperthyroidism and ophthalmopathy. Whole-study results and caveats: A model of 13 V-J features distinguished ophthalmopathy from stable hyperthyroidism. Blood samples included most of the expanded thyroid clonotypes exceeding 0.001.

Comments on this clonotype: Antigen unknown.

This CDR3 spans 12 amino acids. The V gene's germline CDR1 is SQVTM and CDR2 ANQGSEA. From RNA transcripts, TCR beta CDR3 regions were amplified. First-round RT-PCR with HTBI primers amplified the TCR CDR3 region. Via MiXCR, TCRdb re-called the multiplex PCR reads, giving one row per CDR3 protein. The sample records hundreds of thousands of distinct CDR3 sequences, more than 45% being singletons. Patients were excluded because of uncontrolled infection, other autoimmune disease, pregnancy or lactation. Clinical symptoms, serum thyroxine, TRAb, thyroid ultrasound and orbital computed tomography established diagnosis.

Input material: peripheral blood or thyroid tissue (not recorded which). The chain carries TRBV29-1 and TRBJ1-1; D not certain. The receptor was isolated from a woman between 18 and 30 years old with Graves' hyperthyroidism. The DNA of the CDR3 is TGCAGACGTGTGGTCGGGAACACTGAAGCTTTCTTT. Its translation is CRRVVGNTEAFF.